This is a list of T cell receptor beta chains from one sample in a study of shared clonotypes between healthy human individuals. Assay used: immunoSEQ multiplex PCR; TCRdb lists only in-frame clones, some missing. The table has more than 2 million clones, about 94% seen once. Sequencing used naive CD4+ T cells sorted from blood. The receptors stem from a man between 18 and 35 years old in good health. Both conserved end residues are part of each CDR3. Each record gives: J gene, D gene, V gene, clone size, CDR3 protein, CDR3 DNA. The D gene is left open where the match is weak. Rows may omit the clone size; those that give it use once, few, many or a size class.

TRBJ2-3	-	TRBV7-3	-	CASSLTSDSGTQYF	TGTGCCAGCAGCTTAACGTCGGACTCCGGTACGCAGTATTTT
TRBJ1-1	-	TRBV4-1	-	CASSPEVTRGNTEAFF	TGCGCCAGCAGCCCAGAGGTGACTCGCGGGAACACTGAAGCTTTCTTT
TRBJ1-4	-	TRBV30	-	CAWSWLNEKLFF	TGTGCCTGGAGTTGGCTCAATGAAAAACTGTTTTTT
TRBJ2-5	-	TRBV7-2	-	CASSPRTNFQETQYF	TGTGCCAGCAGCCCTCGGACGAACTTCCAAGAGACCCAGTACTTC
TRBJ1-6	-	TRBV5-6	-	CASSLVASSYNSPLHF	TGTGCCAGCAGCTTGGTCGCGAGCTCCTATAATTCACCCCTCCACTTT
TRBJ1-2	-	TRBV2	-	CASSQQEANYGYTF	TGTGCCAGCAGCCAACAGGAGGCTAACTATGGCTACACCTTC
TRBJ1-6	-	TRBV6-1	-	CASTSSYNSPLHF	TGTGCCAGCACCAGCTCCTATAATTCACCCCTCCACTTT
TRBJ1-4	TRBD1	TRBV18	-	CASSPPGTGNEKLFF	TGTGCCAGCTCACCACCAGGGACAGGGAATGAAAAACTGTTTTTT
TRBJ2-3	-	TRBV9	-	CASSLAGRIADTQYF	TGTGCCAGCAGCCTCGCCGGCCGTATCGCAGATACGCAGTATTTT
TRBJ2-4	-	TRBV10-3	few	CAISESGQNIQYF	TGTGCCATCAGTGAGTCCGGACAAAACATTCAGTACTTC
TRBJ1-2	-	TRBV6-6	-	CASSTTGFYGYTF	TGTGCCAGCAGTACGACAGGTTTTTATGGCTACACCTTC
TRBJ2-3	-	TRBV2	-	CASSDRRTSTDTQYF	TGTGCCAGCAGTGATAGGCGTACTAGCACAGATACGCAGTATTTT
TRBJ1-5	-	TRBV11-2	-	CASSLGQPQHF	TGTGCCAGCAGCTTGGGTCAGCCCCAGCATTTT
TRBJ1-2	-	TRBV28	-	CASSLAGGARVRGYTF	TGTGCCAGCAGTTTGGCGGGGGGAGCCAGGGTCCGTGGCTACACCTTC
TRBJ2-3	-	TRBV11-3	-	CASEWTPSTDTQYF	TGTGCCAGCGAATGGACCCCAAGCACAGATACGCAGTATTTT
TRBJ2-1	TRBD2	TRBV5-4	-	CASSPASGRNEQFF	TGTGCCAGCAGTCCCGCTAGCGGGAGGAATGAGCAGTTCTTC
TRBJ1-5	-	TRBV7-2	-	CASSLNRDSNQPQHF	TGTGCCAGCAGCCTGAACAGGGATAGCAATCAGCCCCAGCATTTT
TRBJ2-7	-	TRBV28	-	CASSFSGGAYEQYF	TGTGCCAGCAGTTTCTCAGGGGGGGCCTACGAGCAGTACTTC
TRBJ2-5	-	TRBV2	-	CASARLETQYF	TGTGCCAGCGCCCGCTTAGAGACCCAGTACTTC
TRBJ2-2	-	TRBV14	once	CASSRQNTGELFF	TGTGCCAGCAGCCGACAGAACACCGGGGAGCTGTTTTTT
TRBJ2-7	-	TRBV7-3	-	CASSLTAGSGSEQYF	TGTGCCAGCAGTTTAACTGCGGGAAGCGGCAGCGAGCAGTACTTC
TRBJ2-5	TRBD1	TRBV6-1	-	CASTSWGQNAETQYF	TGTGCCAGCACTTCGTGGGGACAGAATGCGGAGACCCAGTACTTC
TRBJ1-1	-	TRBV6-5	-	CASRKALGSTEAFF	TGTGCCAGCAGAAAAGCTTTGGGGAGCACTGAAGCTTTCTTT
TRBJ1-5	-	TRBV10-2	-	CASSDVRPWGTHSNQPQHF	TGCGCCAGCAGTGACGTCCGCCCTTGGGGTACCCATAGCAATCAGCCCCAGCATTTT
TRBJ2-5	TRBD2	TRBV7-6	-	CASSLSPAGVGETQYF	TGTGCCAGCAGCTTATCCCCAGCGGGAGTCGGGGAGACCCAGTACTTC
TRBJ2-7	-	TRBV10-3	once	CAISGMGGLSWRQYF	TGTGCCATCAGTGGGATGGGTGGCCTTTCCTGGAGGCAGTACTTC
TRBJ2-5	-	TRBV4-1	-	CASSQGTPKDFHIETQYF	TGCGCCAGCAGCCAAGGAACCCCAAAGGACTTCCATATAGAGACCCAGTACTTC
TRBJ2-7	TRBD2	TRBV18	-	CASSSLAGASEQYF	TGTGCCAGCTCTTCTCTAGCGGGAGCCTCCGAGCAGTACTTC
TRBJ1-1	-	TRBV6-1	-	CASSQGRGRAAFF	TGTGCCAGCAGTCAAGGGAGGGGCCGGGCAGCTTTCTTT
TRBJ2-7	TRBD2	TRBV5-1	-	CASSLGGSGAYEQYF	TGCGCCAGCAGCTTGGGGGGTAGCGGGGCCTACGAGCAGTACTTC
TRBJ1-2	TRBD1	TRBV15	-	CATSRVTGGAYGYGYTF	TGTGCCACCAGCAGAGTGACAGGGGGCGCCTACGGCTATGGCTACACCTTC
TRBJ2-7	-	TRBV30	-	CAWSEHRESEQYF	TGTGCCTGGAGTGAGCACCGGGAGTCCGAGCAGTACTTC
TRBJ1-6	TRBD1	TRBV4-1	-	CASSLGTALNSPLHF	TGCGCCAGCAGCCTCGGGACAGCACTCAATTCACCCCTCCACTTT
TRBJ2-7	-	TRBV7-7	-	CASSIEQGGEQYF	TGTGCTAGCAGCATCGAACAGGGCGGCGAGCAGTACTTC
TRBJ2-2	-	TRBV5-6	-	CASSFGLRDGELFF	TGTGCCAGCAGCTTCGGGTTAAGGGACGGGGAGCTGTTTTTT
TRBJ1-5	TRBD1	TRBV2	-	CASSPGQGANQPQHF	TGTGCCAGCAGTCCGGGACAGGGGGCGAATCAGCCCCAGCATTTT
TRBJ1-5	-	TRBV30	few	CAWSEQGGQPQHF	TGTGCCTGGAGTGAACAGGGCGGGCAGCCCCAGCATTTT
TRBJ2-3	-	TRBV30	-	CAWSVGGDTQYF	TGTGCCTGGAGCGTAGGTGGAGATACGCAGTATTTT
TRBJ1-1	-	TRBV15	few	CATSRVPGYTEAFF	TGTGCCACCAGCAGAGTCCCGGGCTACACTGAAGCTTTCTTT
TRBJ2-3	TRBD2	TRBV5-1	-	CASRLAGITDTQYF	TGCGCCAGCCGACTAGCGGGAATCACAGATACGCAGTATTTT
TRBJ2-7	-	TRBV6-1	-	CASRGGQSRGSEQYF	TGTGCCAGCAGGGGAGGACAGTCCCGGGGGTCCGAGCAGTACTTC
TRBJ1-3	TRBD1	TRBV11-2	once	CASSFVDRGERGNTIYF	TGTGCCAGCAGCTTCGTGGACAGGGGGGAGCGCGGAAACACCATATATTTT
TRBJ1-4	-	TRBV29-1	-	CSVFRSSNEKLFF	TGCAGCGTTTTCCGGTCATCAAATGAAAAACTGTTTTTT
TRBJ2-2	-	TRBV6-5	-	CASLAENTGELFF	TGTGCCAGCCTCGCAGAAAACACCGGGGAGCTGTTTTTT
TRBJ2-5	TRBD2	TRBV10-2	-	CATSHLTAGVYQETQYF	TGCGCCACCTCCCACTTAACCGCGGGAGTTTACCAAGAGACCCAGTACTTC
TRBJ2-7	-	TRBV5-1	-	CASSLEASAYEQYF	TGCGCCAGCAGCTTGGAGGCCAGCGCCTACGAGCAGTACTTC
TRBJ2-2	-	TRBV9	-	CASSPEGGRNRELFF	TGTGCCAGCAGCCCCGAAGGAGGGAGGAACCGGGAGCTGTTTTTT
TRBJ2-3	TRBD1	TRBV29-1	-	CSAKTGTGTDTQYF	TGCAGCGCCAAAACCGGGACAGGCACAGATACGCAGTATTTT
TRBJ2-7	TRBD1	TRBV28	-	CASSVPQGGPYEQYF	TGTGCCAGCAGCGTCCCACAGGGGGGTCCCTACGAGCAGTACTTC
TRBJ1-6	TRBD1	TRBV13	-	CASSETQGRSSPLHF	TGTGCCAGCAGCGAAACACAGGGGAGGAGTTCACCCCTCCACTTT
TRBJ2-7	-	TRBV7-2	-	CASSFGGKTYEQYF	TGTGCCAGCAGCTTCGGCGGGAAGACCTACGAGCAGTACTTC
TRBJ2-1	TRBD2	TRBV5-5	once	CASSLLGGRSYNEQFF	TGTGCCAGCAGCTTGCTGGGAGGGCGGTCCTACAATGAGCAGTTCTTC
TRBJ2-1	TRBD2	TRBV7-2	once	CASSWLAGVEQFF	TGTGCCAGCAGCTGGCTAGCGGGAGTTGAGCAGTTCTTC